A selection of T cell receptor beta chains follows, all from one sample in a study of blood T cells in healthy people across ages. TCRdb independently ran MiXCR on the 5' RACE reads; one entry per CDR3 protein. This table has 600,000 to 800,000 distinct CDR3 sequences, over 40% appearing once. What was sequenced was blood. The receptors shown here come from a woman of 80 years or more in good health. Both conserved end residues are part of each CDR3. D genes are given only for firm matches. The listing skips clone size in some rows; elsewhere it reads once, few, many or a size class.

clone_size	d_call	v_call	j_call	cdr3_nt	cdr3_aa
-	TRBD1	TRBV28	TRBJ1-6	TGTGCCAGCAGTTTCCGGGACAGGGCCTATTCACCCCTCCACTTT	CASSFRDRAYSPLHF
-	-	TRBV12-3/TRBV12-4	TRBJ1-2	TGTGCCACCCTCCGCGGTAACTATGGCTACACCTTC	CATLRGNYGYTF
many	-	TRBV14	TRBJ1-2	TGTGCCAGCAGCCAAGTTTTGAGCTATGGCTACACCTTC	CASSQVLSYGYTF
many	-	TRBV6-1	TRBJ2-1	TGTGCCAGCAGTGACAGGGGCCTCGATGAGCAGTTCTTC	CASSDRGLDEQFF
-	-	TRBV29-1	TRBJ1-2	TGCAGCGTTAAGGGGTCTAACTATGGCTACACCTTC	CSVKGSNYGYTF
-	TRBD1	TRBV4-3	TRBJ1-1	TGCGCCAGCAGCCAAGGCGGGACAGGGGTAACTGAAGCTTTCTTT	CASSQGGTGVTEAFF
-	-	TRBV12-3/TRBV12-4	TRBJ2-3	TGTGCCAGCAGTGTCGACGGAACAGGGACGCAGTATTTT	CASSVDGTGTQYF
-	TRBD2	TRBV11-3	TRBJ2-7	TGTGCCAGCAGCCCCGGGGGGAGCATACTTGAGCAGTACTTC	CASSPGGSILEQYF
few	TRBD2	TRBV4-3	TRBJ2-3	TGCGCCAGCAGCCTCTCTAGCGGGGGGGCAGGAGATACGCAGTATTTT	CASSLSSGGAGDTQYF
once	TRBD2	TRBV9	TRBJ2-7	TGTGCCAGCAGCCCCAGCCCAGGTGGGGAGGGTTCCCCCTACGAGCAGTACTTC	CASSPSPGGEGSPYEQYF
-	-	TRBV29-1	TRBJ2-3	TGCAGCTTCCGTACAGATACGCAGTATTTT	CSFRTDTQYF
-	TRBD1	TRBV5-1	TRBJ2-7	TGCGCCAGCAGCTTGGCCCAGGACAGGAACTACGAGCAGTACTTC	CASSLAQDRNYEQYF
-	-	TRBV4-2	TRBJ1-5	TGTGCCAGCAGCCGACAACCAAGGGCAAATCAGCCCCAGCATTTT	CASSRQPRANQPQHF
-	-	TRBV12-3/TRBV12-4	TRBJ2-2	TGTGCCAGCAGTAGAGGGGGGAGAACGGCCGGGGAGCTGTTTTTT	CASSRGGRTAGELFF
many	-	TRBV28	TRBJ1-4	TGTGCCAGCAGTCCCCATTCGACACCTAATGAAAAACTGTTTTTT	CASSPHSTPNEKLFF
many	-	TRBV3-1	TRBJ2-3	TGTGCCAGCAGCCCCCTACGAGGCAGCACAGATACGCAGTATTTT	CASSPLRGSTDTQYF